This T cell receptor beta chain came from a study of T cell changes during pregnancy in multiple sclerosis. Produced via immunoSEQ multiplex PCR; TCRdb's table is partial and in-frame only. Altogether 60,000 or so clones are present, roughly nine tenths being singletons, with the ten largest covering approximately 0.49%. The material sequenced was CD4+ T cells from peripheral blood mononuclear cells, taken after pregnancy. The sequence was obtained from a female donor in good health, enrolled as a control in a pregnancy study.

CDR3 amino acids: CASSYYRELSNYGYTF. In DNA form, the CDR3 reads TGTGCCAGCAGTTACTACAGGGAACTATCTAACTATGGCTACACCTTC. This sequence joins TRBV6-5 and TRBJ1-2; weak D call: TRBD1 (6 bases). The V gene's germline CDR1 is MNHEY and CDR2 SVGAGI. Trimming stripped 1 base from V and 0 bases from J, with 12 bases between. The CDR3 extends over 16 amino acids.